This T cell receptor (beta chain) was sequenced for a study of blood T cells in healthy people across ages. At the level of the study: Template switching retrieved approximately one barcoded beta molecule for each two T cells.

Study-wide results and limits: Naive CD4+ cells and diversity were both higher in long-lived donors than in aged donors. The CMV status of each donor remained undetermined, and this could have confounded shifts in expanded clonotypes.

Each sample used at least 6 million PBMCs. Then a second PCR, running about 6 to 12 cycles, was carried out with a sample-barcoded 5' primer and a J-beta primer mix. TCRdb used MiXCR to reprocess the 5' RACE reads, holding one entry per CDR3 protein. The data contain 1.5 million to 2 million distinct CDR3 sequences, 39% of them singletons. The CDR3 loop spans 16 amino acids. The V end lost 5 bases, the J end lost 3 bases, and 20 bases lay between the germline ends. From germline, CDR1 is SEHNR and CDR2 FQNEAQ (reference sequence). This clonotype was seen only a few times. What it binds is not known. The receptor's source is a human donor in good health. This sequence joins TRBV7-9 and TRBJ2-7, with D perhaps matching TRBD2 (6 bases). What was sequenced was blood. The CDR3 is CASSPGRGDNYYEQYF. The CDR3 DNA is TGTGCCAGCAGCCCAGGTCGCGGGGATAACTACTACGAGCAGTACTTC. The full variable domain, completed using reference TRBV7-9 and TRBJ2-7, is DTGVSQNPRHKITKRGQNVTFRCDPISEHNRLYWYRQTLGQGPEFLTYFQNEAQLEKSRLLSDRFSAERPKGSFSTLEIQRTEQGDSAMYLCASSPGRGDNYYEQYFGPGTRLTVT.